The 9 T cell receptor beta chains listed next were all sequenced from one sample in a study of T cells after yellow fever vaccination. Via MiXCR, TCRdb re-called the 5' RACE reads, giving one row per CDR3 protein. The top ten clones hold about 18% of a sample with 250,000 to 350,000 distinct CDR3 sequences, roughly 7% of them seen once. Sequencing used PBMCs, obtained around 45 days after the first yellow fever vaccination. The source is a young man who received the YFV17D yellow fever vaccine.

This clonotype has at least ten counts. This chain's CDR3 is CASSSAMSGGATDTQYF. CDR3 nucleotides: TGTGCCAGCAGTTCGGCTATGAGCGGGGGAGCAACAGATACGCAGTATTTT. The chain carries TRBV5-4 and TRBJ2-3; 8 bases are a match to TRBD2. The CDR3 has 17 amino acids. With 5 bases clipped from V and 3 bases from J, the junction kept 14 bases outside the gene matches. Germline assignment: CDR1 SGHNT and CDR2 YYREEE (reference sequence). Together with reference TRBV5-4 and TRBJ2-3, the CDR3 gives the full variable domain: ETGVTQSPTHLIKTRGQQVTLRCSSQSGHNTVSWYQQALGQGPQFIFQYYREEENGRGNFPPRFSGLQFPNYSSELNVNALELDDSALYLCASSSAMSGGATDTQYFGPGTRLTVL.

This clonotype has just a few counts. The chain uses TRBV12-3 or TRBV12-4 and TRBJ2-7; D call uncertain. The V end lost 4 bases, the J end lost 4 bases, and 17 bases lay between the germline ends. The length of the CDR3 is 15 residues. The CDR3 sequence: CASSSGPARGYEQYF. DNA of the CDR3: TGTGCCAGCAGTTCCGGACCCGCCCGTGGGTACGAGCAGTACTTC.

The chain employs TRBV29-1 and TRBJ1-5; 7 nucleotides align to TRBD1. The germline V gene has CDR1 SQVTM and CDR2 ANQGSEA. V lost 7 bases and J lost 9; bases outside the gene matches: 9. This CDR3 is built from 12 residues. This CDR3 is CSAQGDAGPQHF. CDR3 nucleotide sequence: TGCAGCGCCCAGGGGGACGCAGGGCCCCAGCATTTT.

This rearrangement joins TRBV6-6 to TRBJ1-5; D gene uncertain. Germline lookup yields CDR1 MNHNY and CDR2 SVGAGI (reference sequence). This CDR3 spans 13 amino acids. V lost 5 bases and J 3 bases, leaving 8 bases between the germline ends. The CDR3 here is CASSRTANQPQHF. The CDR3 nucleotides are TGTGCCAGCAGTAGGACCGCCAATCAGCCCCAGCATTTT.

In DNA, the CDR3 is TGTGCCAGCAGTTACTCGGAGGGCTCCTACGAGCAGTACTTC. Amino acids: CASSYSEGSYEQYF. V is TRBV6-5 and J is TRBJ2-7; the D gene is possibly TRBD2 (6 bases). From germline, CDR1 is MNHEY and CDR2 SVGAGI. V dropped 0 bases and J dropped 0 bases, with 6 bases sitting between them. This CDR3 has 14 amino acids.

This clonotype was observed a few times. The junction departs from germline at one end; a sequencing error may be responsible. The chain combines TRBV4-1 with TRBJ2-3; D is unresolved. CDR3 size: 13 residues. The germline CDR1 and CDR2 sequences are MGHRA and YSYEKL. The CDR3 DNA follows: TGCGCCAGCCGCCATGGCCTCACAGATACGCAGTATTTT. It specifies CASRHGLTDTQYF.

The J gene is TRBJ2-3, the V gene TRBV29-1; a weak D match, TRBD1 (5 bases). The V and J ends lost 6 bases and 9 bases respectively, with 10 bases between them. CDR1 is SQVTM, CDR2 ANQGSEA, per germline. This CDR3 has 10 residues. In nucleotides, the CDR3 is TGCAGCGTGGGATGGACAACGCAGTATTTT. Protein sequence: CSVGWTTQYF.

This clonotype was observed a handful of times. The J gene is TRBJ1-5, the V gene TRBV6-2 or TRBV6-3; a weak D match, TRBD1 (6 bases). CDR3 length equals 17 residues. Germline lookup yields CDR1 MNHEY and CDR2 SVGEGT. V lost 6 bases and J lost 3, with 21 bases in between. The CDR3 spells CASRPFSTGAYNQPQHF. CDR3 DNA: TGTGCCAGCAGGCCTTTCTCGACAGGCGCATACAATCAGCCCCAGCATTTT.

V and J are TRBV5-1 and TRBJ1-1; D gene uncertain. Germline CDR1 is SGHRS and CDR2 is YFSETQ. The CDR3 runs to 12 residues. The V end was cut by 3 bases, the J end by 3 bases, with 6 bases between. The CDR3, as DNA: TGCGCCAGCAGCTCAGACTACACTGAAGCTTTCTTT. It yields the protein CASSSDYTEAFF.